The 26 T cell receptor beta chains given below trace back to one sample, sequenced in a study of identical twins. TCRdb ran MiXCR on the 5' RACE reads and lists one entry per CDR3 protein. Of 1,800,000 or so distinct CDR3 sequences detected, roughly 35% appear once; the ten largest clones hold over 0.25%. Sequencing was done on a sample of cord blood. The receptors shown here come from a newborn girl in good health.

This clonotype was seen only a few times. CDR3 sequence (DNA): TGTGCCAGCAGCCGAGCGGGGCCAGATACGCAGTATTTT. This gives the protein CASSRAGPDTQYF. The V call is TRBV3-1, the J call TRBJ2-3; 7 bases line up with TRBD2. Germline V lookup: CDR1 LGHDT, CDR2 YNNKEL (reference sequence). The CDR3 contains 13 residues. Trimming cost V 4 bases and J 4 bases; bases outside gene matches: 2.

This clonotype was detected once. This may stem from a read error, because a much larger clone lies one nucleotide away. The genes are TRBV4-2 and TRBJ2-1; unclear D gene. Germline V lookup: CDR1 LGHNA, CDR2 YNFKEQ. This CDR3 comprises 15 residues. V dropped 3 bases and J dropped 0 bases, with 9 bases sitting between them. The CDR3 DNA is TGTGCCAGCAGCCAGTTTAGCAGCTCCTACAATGAGCAGTTCTTC. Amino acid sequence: CASSQFSSSYNEQFF.

Here the CDR3 DNA reads TGTGCCAGCAGCTTGTTGGGACTAGCATACACCGGGGAGCTGTTTTTT. This gives the protein CASSLLGLAYTGELFF. The chain combines TRBV5-6 with TRBJ2-2; TRBD2 matches 9 bases. Germline-derived CDR1 and CDR2 are SGHDT and YYEEEE. The CDR3 contains 16 residues. The V gene end was trimmed by 1 base and the J gene end by 3 bases; junction bases not matched to a gene: 4.

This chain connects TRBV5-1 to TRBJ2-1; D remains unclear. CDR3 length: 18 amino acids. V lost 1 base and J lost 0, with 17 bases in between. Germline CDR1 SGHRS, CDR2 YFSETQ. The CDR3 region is CASSLPPWALSSYNEQFF. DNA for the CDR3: TGCGCCAGCAGCTTGCCGCCGTGGGCGTTAAGCTCCTACAATGAGCAGTTCTTC.

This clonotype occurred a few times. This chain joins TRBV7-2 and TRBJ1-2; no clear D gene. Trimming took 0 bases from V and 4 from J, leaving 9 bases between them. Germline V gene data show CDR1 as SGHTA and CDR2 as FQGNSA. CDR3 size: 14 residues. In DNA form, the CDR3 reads TGTGCCAGCAGCTTAGCCTCCAGCCCCTATGGCTACACCTTC. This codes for CASSLASSPYGYTF.

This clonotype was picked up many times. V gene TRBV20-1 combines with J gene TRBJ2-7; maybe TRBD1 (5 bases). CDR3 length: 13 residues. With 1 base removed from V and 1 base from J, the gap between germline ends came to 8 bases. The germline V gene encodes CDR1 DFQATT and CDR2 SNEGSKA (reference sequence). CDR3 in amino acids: CSARGTRSYEQYF. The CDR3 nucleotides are TGCAGTGCTAGAGGGACACGATCCTACGAGCAGTACTTC.

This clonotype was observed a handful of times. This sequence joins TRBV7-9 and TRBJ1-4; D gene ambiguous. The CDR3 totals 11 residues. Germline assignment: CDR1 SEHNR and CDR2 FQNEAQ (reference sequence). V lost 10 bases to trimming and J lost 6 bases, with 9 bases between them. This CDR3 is CATRADEKLFF. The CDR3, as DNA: TGTGCCACACGGGCAGATGAAAAACTGTTTTTT. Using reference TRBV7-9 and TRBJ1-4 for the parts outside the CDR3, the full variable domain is DTGVSQNPRHKITKRGQNVTFRCDPISEHNRLYWYRQTLGQGPEFLTYFQNEAQLEKSRLLSDRFSAERPKGSFSTLEIQRTEQGDSAMYLCATRADEKLFFGSGTQLSVL.

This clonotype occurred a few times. This chain's CDR3 is CASSSGGRTNEQFF. CDR3 DNA: TGTGCCAGCAGCTCGGGCGGGAGGACTAATGAGCAGTTCTTC. V usage is TRBV7-9 and J usage is TRBJ2-1; TRBD2 agrees at 8 bases. Trimming cost V 4 bases and J 7 bases; bases outside gene matches: 6. Germline V gene lookup returns CDR1 SEHNR and CDR2 FQNEAQ (reference sequence). The CDR3 contains 14 residues.

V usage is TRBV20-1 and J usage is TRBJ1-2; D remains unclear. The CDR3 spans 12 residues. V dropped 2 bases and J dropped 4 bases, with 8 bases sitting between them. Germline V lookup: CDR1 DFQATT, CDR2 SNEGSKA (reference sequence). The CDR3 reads CSARFNSYGYTF. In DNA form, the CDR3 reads TGCAGTGCTAGATTTAACAGCTATGGCTACACCTTC.

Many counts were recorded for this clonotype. The CDR3 region is CASSLPTGTGDDEQFF. DNA of the CDR3: TGCGCCAGCAGCTTGCCCACCGGGACAGGAGACGATGAGCAGTTCTTC. The chain has TRBV5-1 and TRBJ2-1; TRBD1 aligns across 8 bases. This CDR3 spans 16 amino acids. Germline V gives CDR1 SGHRS, CDR2 YFSETQ. V lost 1 base, J lost 8 bases, and 11 bases stayed unmatched.

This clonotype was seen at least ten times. As DNA, the CDR3 is TGCAGCGTTGCCCGGGGTAGAGAAGATACGCAGTATTTT. Translated: CSVARGREDTQYF. The chain links TRBV29-1 to TRBJ2-3, with D maybe TRBD2 (5 bases). Germline V CDR1 and CDR2: SQVTM, ANQGSEA. Trimming removed 4 bases from V and 5 bases from J, with 13 bases in between. This CDR3 comprises 13 residues.

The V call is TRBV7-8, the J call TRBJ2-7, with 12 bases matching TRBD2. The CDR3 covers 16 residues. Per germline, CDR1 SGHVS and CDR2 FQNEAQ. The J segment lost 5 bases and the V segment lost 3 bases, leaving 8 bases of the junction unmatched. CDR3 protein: CASSFEKTSGGHEQYF. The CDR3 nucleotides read TGTGCCAGCAGCTTCGAAAAGACTAGCGGGGGCCACGAGCAGTACTTC.

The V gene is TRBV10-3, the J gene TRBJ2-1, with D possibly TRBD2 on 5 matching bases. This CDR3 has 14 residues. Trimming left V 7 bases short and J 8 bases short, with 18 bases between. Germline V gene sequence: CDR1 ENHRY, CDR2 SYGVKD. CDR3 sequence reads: CAIKSGVLGDEQFF. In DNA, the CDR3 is TGTGCCATCAAGAGTGGGGTCTTGGGAGATGAGCAGTTCTTC.

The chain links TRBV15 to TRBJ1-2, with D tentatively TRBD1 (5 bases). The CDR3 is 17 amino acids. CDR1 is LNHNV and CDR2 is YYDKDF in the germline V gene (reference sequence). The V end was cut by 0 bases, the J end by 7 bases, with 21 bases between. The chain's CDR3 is CATSRDGGWGDPLGYTF. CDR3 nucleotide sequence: TGTGCCACCAGCAGAGATGGTGGTTGGGGCGATCCCCTTGGCTACACCTTC. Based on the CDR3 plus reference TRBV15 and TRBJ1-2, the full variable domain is DAMVIQNPRYQVTQFGKPVTLSCSQTLNHNVMYWYQQKSSQAPKLLFHYYDKDFNNEADTPDNFQSRRPNTSFCFLDIRSPGLGDTAMYLCATSRDGGWGDPLGYTFGSGTRLTVV.

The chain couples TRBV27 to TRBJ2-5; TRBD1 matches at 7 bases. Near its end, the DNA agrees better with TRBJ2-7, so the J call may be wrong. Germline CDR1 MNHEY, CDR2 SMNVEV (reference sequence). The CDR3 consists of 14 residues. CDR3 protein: CASKKPGQSYEQYF. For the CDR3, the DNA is TGTGCCAGTAAAAAACCGGGACAGTCCTACGAGCAGTACTTC.

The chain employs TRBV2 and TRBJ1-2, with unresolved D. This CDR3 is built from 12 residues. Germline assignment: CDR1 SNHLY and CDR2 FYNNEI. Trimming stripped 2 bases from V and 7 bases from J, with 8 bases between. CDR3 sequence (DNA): TGTGCCAGCAGTGAAAGACCTTTTGGCTACACCTTC. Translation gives CASSERPFGYTF.

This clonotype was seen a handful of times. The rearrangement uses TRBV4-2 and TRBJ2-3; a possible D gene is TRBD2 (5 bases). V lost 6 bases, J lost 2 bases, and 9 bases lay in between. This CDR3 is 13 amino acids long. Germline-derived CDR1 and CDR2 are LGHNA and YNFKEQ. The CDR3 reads CASRGLPTDTQYF. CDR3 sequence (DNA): TGTGCCAGCAGAGGACTTCCCACAGATACGCAGTATTTT.

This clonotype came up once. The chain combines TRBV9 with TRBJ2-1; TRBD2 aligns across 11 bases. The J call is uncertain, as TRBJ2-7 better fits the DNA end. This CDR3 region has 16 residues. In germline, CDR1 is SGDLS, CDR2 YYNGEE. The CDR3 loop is CASSITLAGVYNEQYF. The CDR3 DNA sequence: TGTGCCAGCAGCATAACACTAGCGGGGGTGTACAATGAGCAGTACTTC.

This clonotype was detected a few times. CDR3: CSARDFSGGRASEQFF. In DNA, the CDR3 is TGCAGTGCTAGAGATTTTTCTGGCGGGAGGGCCAGCGAGCAGTTCTTC. The chain employs TRBV20-1 and TRBJ2-1; 9 nucleotides line up with TRBD2. This CDR3 has 16 residues. Trimming took 0 bases from V and 10 from J; bases not matched to a gene: 13. Germline V gene data show CDR1 as DFQATT and CDR2 as SNEGSKA (reference sequence).

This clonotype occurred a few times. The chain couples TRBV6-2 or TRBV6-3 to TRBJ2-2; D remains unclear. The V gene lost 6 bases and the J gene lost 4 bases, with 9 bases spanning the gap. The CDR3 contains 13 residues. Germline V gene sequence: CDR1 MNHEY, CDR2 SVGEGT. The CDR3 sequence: CASRLTATGELFF. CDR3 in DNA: TGTGCCAGCAGACTGACTGCCACCGGGGAGCTGTTTTTT.

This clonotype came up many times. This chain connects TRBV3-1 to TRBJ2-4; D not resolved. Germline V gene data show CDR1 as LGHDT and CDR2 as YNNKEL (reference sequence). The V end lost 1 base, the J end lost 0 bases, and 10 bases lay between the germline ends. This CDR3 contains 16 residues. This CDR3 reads CASSQAGRGAKNIQYF. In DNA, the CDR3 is TGTGCCAGCAGCCAAGCGGGTAGAGGAGCCAAAAACATTCAGTACTTC.

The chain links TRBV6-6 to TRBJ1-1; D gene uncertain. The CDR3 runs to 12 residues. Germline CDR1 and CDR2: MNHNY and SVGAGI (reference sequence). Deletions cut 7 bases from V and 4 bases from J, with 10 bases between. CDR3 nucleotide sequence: TGTGCCAGCATGGAGGATCGCACTGAAGCTTTCTTT. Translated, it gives CASMEDRTEAFF.

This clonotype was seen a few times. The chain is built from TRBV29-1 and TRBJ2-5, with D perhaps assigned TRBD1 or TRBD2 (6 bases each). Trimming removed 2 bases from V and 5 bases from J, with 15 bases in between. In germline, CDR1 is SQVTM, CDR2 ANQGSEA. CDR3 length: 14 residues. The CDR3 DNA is TGCAGCGTTGAAACCGGGGGCCTCGGTGAGACCCAGTACTTC. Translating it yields CSVETGGLGETQYF.

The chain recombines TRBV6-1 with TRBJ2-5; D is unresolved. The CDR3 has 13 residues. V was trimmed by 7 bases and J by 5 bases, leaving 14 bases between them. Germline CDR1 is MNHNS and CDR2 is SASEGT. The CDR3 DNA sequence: TGTGCCAGCAAACGGTCCCCCTGGGAGACCCAGTACTTC. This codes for CASKRSPWETQYF.

The CDR3 nucleotides are TGTGCCTGGAGTCCCGACTCCTACAATGAGCAGTACTTC. It translates to CAWSPDSYNEQYF. This chain links TRBV30 with TRBJ2-1; D gene uncertain. Matching the DNA end better, TRBJ2-7 makes the J call doubtful. This CDR3 has 13 residues. Germline V gene data show CDR1 as GTSNPN and CDR2 as SVGIG (reference sequence).

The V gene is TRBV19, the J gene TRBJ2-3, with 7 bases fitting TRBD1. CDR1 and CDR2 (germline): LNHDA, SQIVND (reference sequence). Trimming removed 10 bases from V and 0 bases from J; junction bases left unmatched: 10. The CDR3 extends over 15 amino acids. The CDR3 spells CATQAGQASTDTQYF. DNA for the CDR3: TGTGCCACCCAGGCAGGACAGGCTAGCACAGATACGCAGTATTTT.